Each of the 24 T cell receptor beta chains below was sequenced from the same sample in a study of patients and donors after allogeneic stem cell transplantation. Each CDR3 protein is one row after TCRdb ran MiXCR on the RT-PCR reads. This table has some 200,000 distinct CDR3 sequences, around two fifths appearing once. The specimen sequenced was blood, either unsorted or a sorted T cell fraction (not recorded which). All receptors come from a human donor who was either an allogeneic HSCT recipient or a stem cell or donor lymphocyte infusion donor (not recorded which). It is not recorded whose cells these are; they may come from a transplant donor.

CDR3 sequence: CASTFLQGSYGYTF. The CDR3 DNA is TGTGCCAGCACCTTTCTACAGGGGAGCTATGGCTACACCTTC. J is TRBJ1-2 and V is TRBV12-3 or TRBV12-4, with 7 bases fitting TRBD1. The J segment lost 4 bases and the V segment lost 7 bases, leaving 9 bases of the junction unmatched. CDR3 size: 14 residues.

The chain couples TRBV6-5 to TRBJ2-3, with TRBD2 matching over 7 bases. The CDR3 sequence is 15 residues long. Germline V CDR1 and CDR2: MNHEY, SVGAGI. V trimming: 6 bases; J trimming: 4 bases; junction bases outside the gene matches: 10. In DNA form, the CDR3 reads TGTGCCAGCAGCCCCCCCGGCGGGAGCCCAGATACGCAGTATTTT. It specifies CASSPPGGSPDTQYF.

The chain uses TRBV29-1 and TRBJ2-1, with TRBD2 matching 8 bases. Germline V gene data show CDR1 as SQVTM and CDR2 as ANQGSEA. There are 16 residues in the CDR3. Losses at the gene ends were 3 bases for V and 2 bases for J; bases not matched to a gene: 9. Here the CDR3 reads CSVEGLVTFPYNEQFF. The CDR3, as DNA: TGCAGCGTTGAGGGACTAGTCACTTTCCCCTACAATGAGCAGTTCTTC.

V gene TRBV5-1 combines with J gene TRBJ2-3, with TRBD1 matching over 7 bases. The CDR3 totals 15 residues. J gave up 2 bases and V 5 bases, and 8 bases lay outside the gene matches. Per the germline V gene, CDR1 is SGHRS and CDR2 is YFSETQ. For the CDR3, the DNA is TGCGCCAGCAGACAGGGGACGACAGTCACAGATACGCAGTATTTT. It yields the protein CASRQGTTVTDTQYF.

A few counts support this clonotype. This chain joins TRBV5-1 and TRBJ2-3; 10 nucleotides align to TRBD2. This CDR3 is 16 amino acids long. CDR1 is SGHRS, CDR2 YFSETQ, per germline. With 0 bases clipped from V and 1 base from J, the junction kept 2 bases outside the gene matches. The CDR3 sequence is CASSLGGTSGTDTQYF. CDR3 coding DNA: TGCGCCAGCAGCTTGGGAGGGACTAGCGGCACAGATACGCAGTATTTT.

The V and J genes are TRBV27 and TRBJ1-2; D is uncertain. The V end lost 0 bases, the J end lost 4 bases, and 12 bases lay between the germline ends. Looked up from germline, CDR1 is MNHEY and CDR2 is SMNVEV (reference sequence). The CDR3 is made up of 15 amino acids. The CDR3 coding sequence is TGTGCCAGCAGTTTATCGGTGTTGGCGGGCTATGGCTACACCTTC. Translating gives CASSLSVLAGYGYTF.

This clonotype turned up a few times. The genes are TRBV28 and TRBJ2-1; tentatively, D is TRBD2 (6 bases). The germline V gene has CDR1 MDHEN and CDR2 SYDVKM. The CDR3 spans 13 residues. With 8 bases removed from V and 13 bases from J, the gap between germline ends came to 21 bases. CDR3 protein: CASSTSRGTPQFF. DNA for the CDR3: TGTGCCAGCTCGACTAGTCGGGGGACCCCCCAGTTCTTC.

V gene TRBV12-3 or TRBV12-4 combines with J gene TRBJ1-5, with TRBD1 matching 9 bases. J was trimmed by 7 bases and V by 5 bases; bases with no gene match: 6. The CDR3 runs to 14 residues. In DNA, the CDR3 is TGTGCCAGCAGTCCAGGACAGGGGATCCAGCCCCAGCATTTT. Translation: CASSPGQGIQPQHF.

The chain employs TRBV11-2 and TRBJ1-4, with a possible D match to TRBD1 (6 bases). The germline V and J ends were trimmed by 4 bases and 1 base, with 16 bases remaining between them. Per the germline V gene, CDR1 is SGHAT and CDR2 is FQNNGV. There are 17 residues in the CDR3. CDR3 region: CASSSGTQVQTNEKLFF. Here the CDR3 DNA reads TGTGCCAGCAGCTCAGGGACACAGGTTCAAACTAATGAAAAACTGTTTTTT.

The rearrangement uses TRBV4-2 and TRBJ2-3, with 8 positions matching TRBD1. The CDR3 length is 15 residues. Trimming at V came to 4 bases and at J to 3 bases, leaving 6 bases not matched to a gene. Germline CDR1 is LGHNA and CDR2 is YNFKEQ. CDR3 sequence (DNA): TGTGCCAGCAGCCCGCGGACAGGGTGGACAGATACGCAGTATTTT. Its protein is CASSPRTGWTDTQYF.

The CDR3 here is CAWSVQQATYEQYF. The CDR3, as DNA: TGTGCCTGGAGTGTACAACAGGCCACCTACGAGCAGTACTTC. The chain uses TRBV30 and TRBJ2-7; possible D gene TRBD1, 5 bases. Germline V gene data show CDR1 as GTSNPN and CDR2 as SVGIG (reference sequence). The CDR3 length is 14 residues. The V and J ends lost 0 bases and 2 bases respectively, with 11 bases between them. The full variable domain, rest sourced from reference TRBV30 and TRBJ2-7, is SQTIHQWPATLVQPVGSPLSLECTVEGTSNPNLYWYRQAAGRGLQLLFYSVGIGQISSEVPQNLSASRPQDRQFILSSKKLLLSDSGFYLCAWSVQQATYEQYFGPGTRLTVT.

This sequence joins TRBV27 and TRBJ1-6; D perhaps matches TRBD1 (5 bases). Germline CDR1 reads MNHEY; CDR2 reads SMNVEV (reference sequence). Trimming pared 0 bases from V and 7 bases from J, leaving 10 bases between. The CDR3 extends over 15 amino acids. The CDR3 DNA reads as TGTGCCAGCAGTTTATCCGGGACTGCGAATTCACCCCTCCACTTT. Translating it yields CASSLSGTANSPLHF.

The chain is built from TRBV4-2 and TRBJ2-5; D not resolved. There are 12 residues in the CDR3. V was pared by 0 bases and J by 7 bases, with 6 bases between. CDR1 and CDR2 from the germline V gene are LGHNA and YNFKEQ. The CDR3 region is CASSQDDGTQYF. As DNA, the CDR3 is TGTGCCAGCAGCCAAGATGACGGGACCCAGTACTTC.

The rearrangement joins TRBV30 to TRBJ1-2, with 9 bases matching TRBD1. This CDR3 comprises 14 residues. Germline CDR1 reads GTSNPN; CDR2 reads SVGIG (reference sequence). The V gene end was trimmed by 2 bases and the J gene end by 4 bases; junction bases not matched to a gene: 5. The CDR3 loop reads CAWSQTGGAYGYTF. CDR3 coding DNA: TGTGCCTGGAGTCAAACAGGGGGCGCCTATGGCTACACCTTC. Using reference TRBV30 and TRBJ1-2 for the parts outside the CDR3, the full variable domain is SQTIHQWPATLVQPVGSPLSLECTVEGTSNPNLYWYRQAAGRGLQLLFYSVGIGQISSEVPQNLSASRPQDRQFILSSKKLLLSDSGFYLCAWSQTGGAYGYTFGSGTRLTVV.

V and J are TRBV6-2 or TRBV6-3 and TRBJ2-1; D is unresolved. The germline V gene has CDR1 MNHEY and CDR2 SVGEGT. Trimming removed 8 bases from V and 8 bases from J, with 7 bases in between. This CDR3 region has 10 residues. The CDR3: CASGSHEQFF. DNA of the CDR3: TGTGCCAGCGGGTCTCATGAGCAGTTCTTC.

As for this clonotype: One junction end does not reproduce the germline sequence, and a read error may be involved. The chain links TRBV12-3 or TRBV12-4 to TRBJ1-1; TRBD1 matches 7 bases. This CDR3 has 11 residues. The DNA for the CDR3 is TGTGCCGGCAGTTTGGGCAGGGGGGCTTTCTTT. This gives the protein CAGSLGRGAFF.

This chain links TRBV28 with TRBJ2-5; unclear D gene. In germline, CDR1 is MDHEN, CDR2 SYDVKM. With 6 bases removed from V and 0 bases from J, the gap between germline ends came to 11 bases. The length of the CDR3 is 14 residues. CDR3 sequence reads: CASRQILYQETQYF. CDR3 coding DNA: TGTGCCAGCAGGCAGATCCTGTACCAAGAGACCCAGTACTTC.

The chain combines TRBV12-3 or TRBV12-4 with TRBJ2-1, with D possibly being TRBD2 (5 bases). This CDR3 comprises 15 residues. V lost 6 bases, J lost 5 bases, and 17 bases lay in between. The CDR3 region is CASSRASYLDNEQFF. CDR3 sequence (DNA): TGTGCCAGCAGCCGAGCTAGCTACCTCGACAATGAGCAGTTCTTC.

The chain joins TRBV5-1 to TRBJ1-6; weak D call: TRBD1 (5 bases). Germline CDR1 is SGHRS and CDR2 is YFSETQ. V was trimmed by 4 bases and J by 7 bases, leaving 9 bases between them. This CDR3 region has 13 residues. CDR3 residues: CASSLWTNSPLHF. CDR3 bases: TGCGCCAGCAGCCTCTGGACAAATTCACCCCTCCACTTT.

The rearrangement uses TRBV28 and TRBJ1-5; D may be TRBD1 (5 bases). This CDR3 has 17 amino acids. V lost 5 bases to trimming and J lost 0 bases, with 17 bases between them. Germline CDR1 reads MDHEN; CDR2 reads SYDVKM. The DNA for the CDR3 is TGTGCCAGCAGTCCCCGAAGTGGGGGTTATAGCAATCAGCCCCAGCATTTT. Its protein is CASSPRSGGYSNQPQHF.

This chain connects TRBV9 to TRBJ1-1; the match to TRBD1 covers 8 bases. Germline assignment: CDR1 SGDLS and CDR2 YYNGEE. The CDR3 covers 15 residues. With V trimmed by 4 bases and J by 3 bases, 8 bases remained unmatched. The CDR3 DNA sequence: TGTGCCAGCAGCACCGGGACAGGAGACTACACTGAAGCTTTCTTT. This gives the protein CASSTGTGDYTEAFF.

This sequence joins TRBV4-3 and TRBJ2-1, with 8 bases that match TRBD1. In germline, CDR1 is LGHNA, CDR2 YSLEER. CDR3 length: 16 amino acids. Trimming removed 1 base from V and 3 bases from J; junction bases left unmatched: 5. DNA of the CDR3: TGCGCCAGCAGCCAAGGACAGGGGATTTTCTACAATGAGCAGTTCTTC. As protein: CASSQGQGIFYNEQFF.

In its sample, this clonotype was seen a few times. The chain is built from TRBV29-1 and TRBJ1-2; D ambiguous. V gave up 3 bases and J gave up 5 bases, with 7 bases separating them. The length of the CDR3 is 11 residues. Germline V gene data show CDR1 as SQVTM and CDR2 as ANQGSEA. CDR3 coding DNA: TGCAGCGTTGAGGAAGGTTATGGCTACACCTTC. Protein sequence: CSVEEGYGYTF.

The count of this clonotype is one. The gene calls are TRBV12-3 or TRBV12-4 and TRBJ2-7, with no clear D. This CDR3 spans 14 amino acids. The V end was cut by 3 bases, the J end by 2 bases, with 11 bases between. In DNA form, the CDR3 reads TGTGCCAGCAGTTTGAACAGCTTTCCCTACGAGCAGTACTTC. Its translation: CASSLNSFPYEQYF.